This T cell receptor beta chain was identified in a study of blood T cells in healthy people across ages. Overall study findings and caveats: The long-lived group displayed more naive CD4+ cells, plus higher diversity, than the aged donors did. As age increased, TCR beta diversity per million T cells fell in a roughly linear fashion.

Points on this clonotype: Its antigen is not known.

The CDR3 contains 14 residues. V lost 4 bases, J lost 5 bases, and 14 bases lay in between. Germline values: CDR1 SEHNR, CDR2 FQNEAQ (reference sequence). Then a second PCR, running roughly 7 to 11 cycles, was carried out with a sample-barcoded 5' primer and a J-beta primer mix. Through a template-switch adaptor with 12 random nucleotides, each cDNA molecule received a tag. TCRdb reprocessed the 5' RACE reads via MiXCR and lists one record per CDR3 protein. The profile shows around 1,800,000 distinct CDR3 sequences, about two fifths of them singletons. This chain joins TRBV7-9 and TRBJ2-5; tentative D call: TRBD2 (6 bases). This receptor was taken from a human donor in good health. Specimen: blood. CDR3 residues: CASSSSLAYETQYF. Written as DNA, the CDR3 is TGTGCCAGCAGCTCGTCACTAGCCTACGAGACCCAGTACTTC.